These T cell receptor beta chains were read from a single sample in a study of metastatic and nonmetastatic thyroid tumors. TCRdb called clones again from the PCR reads with MiXCR. The data contain 2,500 to 3,000 clones, 35% to 45% of them singletons. Specimen: tumor tissue. These receptors all come from a female donor with papillary thyroid cancer or a benign thyroid nodule (not recorded which). Some clones in this sample may be carry-over from other donors' samples. The CDR3 runs from the conserved cysteine through the conserved F or W. A D gene is named only where the DNA matches it firmly. Only some rows state a clone size, as once, few, many or a class for expanded clones.

DNA: TGTGCCAGCAGCATAAGCTCTAATTCACCCCTCCACTTT
CDR3: CASSISSNSPLHF
V: TRBV11-3
size: NA
J: TRBJ1-6
D: NA
length: 13

DNA: TGTGCCAGCAGTTCGGCAGGGAACACTGAAGCTTTCTTT
CDR3: CASSSAGNTEAFF
V: TRBV12-3/TRBV12-4
size: NA
J: TRBJ1-1
D: NA
length: 13

DNA: TGTGCCAGCAGCCTCGCACCGGGACAGGGGGCCAATGAGCAGTTCTTC
CDR3: CASSLAPGQGANEQFF
V: TRBV11-2
size: NA
J: TRBJ2-1
D: TRBD1
length: 16

DNA: TGTGCCAGCAGTTTCGACAGGGGGGAGACCCAGTACTTC
CDR3: CASSFDRGETQYF
V: TRBV12-3/TRBV12-4
size: few
J: TRBJ2-5
D: TRBD1
length: 13

DNA: TGTGCCAGCAGCCAAGATGGGCTAGCGGGGGTACGTTACGAGCAGTACTTC
CDR3: CASSQDGLAGVRYEQYF
V: TRBV4-2
size: hyperexpanded
J: TRBJ2-7
D: TRBD2
length: 17

DNA: TGTGCCAGCAGCTTAGCGGGGACTAGCGGGAGTGAGCAGTTCTTC
CDR3: CASSLAGTSGSEQFF
V: TRBV7-6
size: NA
J: TRBJ2-1
D: TRBD2
length: 15

DNA: TGTGCCAGCAGTTTAGTTTCAGCCTCTGAGCAGTACTTC
CDR3: CASSLVSASEQYF
V: TRBV27
size: few
J: TRBJ2-7
D: NA
length: 13

DNA: TGCGCCAGCAGCGATAGCGGGAGATCTGACACCGGGGAGCTGTTTTTT
CDR3: CASSDSGRSDTGELFF
V: TRBV5-1
size: few
J: TRBJ2-2
D: TRBD2
length: 16

DNA: TGTGCCAGCAGTATCCTTTCCGATTGGGGTCAGCCCCAGCATTTT
CDR3: CASSILSDWGQPQHF
V: TRBV6-2/TRBV6-3
size: large
J: TRBJ1-5
D: NA
length: 15

DNA: TGTGCCAGCAGTGCCCTTTCTACGCTCACTGAAGCTTTCTTT
CDR3: CASSALSTLTEAFF
V: TRBV12-3/TRBV12-4
size: few
J: TRBJ1-1
D: NA
length: 14